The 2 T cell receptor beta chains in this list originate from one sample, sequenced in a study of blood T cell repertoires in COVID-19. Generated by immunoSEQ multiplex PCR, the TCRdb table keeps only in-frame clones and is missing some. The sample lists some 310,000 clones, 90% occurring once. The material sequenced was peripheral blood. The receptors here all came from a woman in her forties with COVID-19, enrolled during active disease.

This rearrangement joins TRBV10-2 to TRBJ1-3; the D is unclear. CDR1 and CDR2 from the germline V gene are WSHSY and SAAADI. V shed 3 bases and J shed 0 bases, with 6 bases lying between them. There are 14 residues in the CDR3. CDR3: CASSDESSGNTIYF. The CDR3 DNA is TGCGCCAGCAGTGATGAGTCCTCTGGAAACACCATATATTTT.

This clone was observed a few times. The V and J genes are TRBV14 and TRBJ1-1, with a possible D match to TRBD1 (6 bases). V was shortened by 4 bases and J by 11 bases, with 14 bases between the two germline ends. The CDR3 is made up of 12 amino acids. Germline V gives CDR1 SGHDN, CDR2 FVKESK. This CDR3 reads CASSPGGRKAFF. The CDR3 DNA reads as TGTGCCAGCAGCCCGGGGGGCAGGAAGGCTTTCTTT.